These T cell receptor beta chains were read from a single sample in a study of T cell responses to AZD1222 COVID-19 vaccine. Data came from immunoSEQ multiplex PCR; TCRdb stores just in-frame clones and leaves some out. Of about 150,000 clones in the sample, less than 95% were seen once. Specimen: peripheral blood, collected on day 0 of AZD1222 vaccination. These receptors were collected from an adult in good health. CDR3s include the opening cysteine and the closing phenylalanine or tryptophan. Fields, in order: V gene, D gene, clone size, J gene, CDR3 DNA, CDR3 protein. A D gene is named only where the DNA matches it firmly. Size is omitted from some rows. Given values are once, few, many or a class for expanded clones.

v_gene: TRBV4-2; d_gene: TRBD2; abundance: NA; j_gene: TRBJ2-3; CDR3nt: TGTGCCAGCAGCCAAGAGTTCGAGGTAGCGGGGACAGATACGCAGTATTTT; CDR3aa: CASSQEFEVAGTDTQYF
v_gene: TRBV28; d_gene: NA; abundance: NA; j_gene: TRBJ1-2; CDR3nt: TGTGCCAGCGCCAGAGGCGGCTACACCTTC; CDR3aa: CASARGGYTF
v_gene: TRBV6-5; d_gene: NA; abundance: few; j_gene: TRBJ2-2; CDR3nt: TGTGCCAGCACCGTGGACTTAAACACCGGGGAGCTGTTTTTT; CDR3aa: CASTVDLNTGELFF
v_gene: TRBV7-6; d_gene: NA; abundance: NA; j_gene: TRBJ1-2; CDR3nt: TGTGCCAGCAGCTTGGACGGAGACTATGGCTACACCTTC; CDR3aa: CASSLDGDYGYTF
v_gene: TRBV3-1/TRBV3-2; d_gene: TRBD1; abundance: once; j_gene: TRBJ2-1; CDR3nt: TGTGCCAGCAGCCAAGGGACAGGGGGCTGGAATGAGCAGTTCTTC; CDR3aa: CASSQGTGGWNEQFF
v_gene: TRBV10-3; d_gene: NA; abundance: once; j_gene: TRBJ2-2; CDR3nt: TGTGCCATCGCTTTCGCCGGCGCGGGGCTGACCGGGGAGCTGTTTTTT; CDR3aa: CAIAFAGAGLTGELFF
v_gene: TRBV5-5; d_gene: NA; abundance: once; j_gene: TRBJ2-6; CDR3nt: TGTGCCAGCAGCCACGAAACCCGGCCGGGTCCCGGGGCCAACGTCCTGACTTTC; CDR3aa: CASSHETRPGPGANVLTF
v_gene: TRBV6-5; d_gene: NA; abundance: once; j_gene: TRBJ2-1; CDR3nt: TGTGCCAGCAGACAGGGCTACAATGAGCAGTTCTTC; CDR3aa: CASRQGYNEQFF
v_gene: TRBV12-5; d_gene: NA; abundance: NA; j_gene: TRBJ2-7; CDR3nt: TGTGCTAGTGGTTTGTCCGGCTCCTACGAGCAGTACTTC; CDR3aa: CASGLSGSYEQYF
v_gene: TRBV10-1; d_gene: TRBD1; abundance: NA; j_gene: TRBJ1-5; CDR3nt: TGCGCCAGCAGTGAGCCCACGGGGACAGGGCTTCAGCCCCAGCATTTT; CDR3aa: CASSEPTGTGLQPQHF
v_gene: TRBV5-4; d_gene: TRBD2; abundance: few; j_gene: TRBJ2-2; CDR3nt: TGTGCCAGCAGGGCGGGACTAGTCAAGGACACCGGGGAGCTGTTTTTT; CDR3aa: CASRAGLVKDTGELFF
v_gene: TRBV19; d_gene: NA; abundance: NA; j_gene: TRBJ1-3; CDR3nt: TGTGCCAGTAGTTCGACAGGCTCTGGAAACACCATATATTTT; CDR3aa: CASSSTGSGNTIYF
v_gene: TRBV15; d_gene: NA; abundance: NA; j_gene: TRBJ1-3; CDR3nt: TGTGCCACCAGCAGAGGAATTCCTCCTGGAAACACCATATATTTT; CDR3aa: CATSRGIPPGNTIYF
v_gene: TRBV24-1; d_gene: NA; abundance: once; j_gene: TRBJ2-7; CDR3nt: TGTGCCACCAGTGTTTCCGGGGACGAGCAGTACTTC; CDR3aa: CATSVSGDEQYF
v_gene: TRBV6-1; d_gene: NA; abundance: NA; j_gene: TRBJ1-2; CDR3nt: TGTGCCAGCAGTGAACCACGGAACTATGGCTACACCTTC; CDR3aa: CASSEPRNYGYTF
v_gene: TRBV18; d_gene: NA; abundance: once; j_gene: TRBJ1-1; CDR3nt: TGTGCCAGCTCACCGACCAGGGAGAACACTGAAGCTTTCTTT; CDR3aa: CASSPTRENTEAFF
v_gene: TRBV28; d_gene: NA; abundance: NA; j_gene: TRBJ1-2; CDR3nt: TGTGCCAGCAGTTTCGTCGGGCTGGGTGGCTACACCTTC; CDR3aa: CASSFVGLGGYTF
v_gene: TRBV29-1; d_gene: NA; abundance: NA; j_gene: TRBJ2-7; CDR3nt: TGCAGCGTTGAAGGGGACACTTCGGGACTTGCCCTCGGGTACGAGCAGTACTTC; CDR3aa: CSVEGDTSGLALGYEQYF
v_gene: TRBV30; d_gene: NA; abundance: NA; j_gene: TRBJ1-2; CDR3nt: TGTGCCTGGGGCATCTTAATGCGGCGGATTAACTATGGCTACACCTTC; CDR3aa: CAWGILMRRINYGYTF
v_gene: TRBV5-6; d_gene: TRBD1; abundance: NA; j_gene: TRBJ2-7; CDR3nt: TGTGCCAGCAGCCAGGGGGACAGGATGACCTACGAGCAGTACTTC; CDR3aa: CASSQGDRMTYEQYF
v_gene: TRBV4-2; d_gene: NA; abundance: few; j_gene: TRBJ2-5; CDR3nt: TGTGCCAGCAGCCAGTCGGGGGAGCAAGAGACCCAGTACTTC; CDR3aa: CASSQSGEQETQYF
v_gene: TRBV29-1; d_gene: NA; abundance: NA; j_gene: TRBJ1-2; CDR3nt: TGCAGCGTTGGGGGCGACTATGGCTACACCTTC; CDR3aa: CSVGGDYGYTF
v_gene: TRBV27; d_gene: NA; abundance: few; j_gene: TRBJ1-5; CDR3nt: TGTGCCAGCAGTCCCCACAGTGGGAATCAGCCCCAGCATTTT; CDR3aa: CASSPHSGNQPQHF
v_gene: TRBV11-2; d_gene: NA; abundance: NA; j_gene: TRBJ2-1; CDR3nt: TGTGCCAGCAGCTTTGCGGGTTGGGGCAATGAGCAGTTCTTC; CDR3aa: CASSFAGWGNEQFF
v_gene: TRBV6-5; d_gene: TRBD1; abundance: NA; j_gene: TRBJ1-5; CDR3nt: TGTGCCAGCAGTACAGGGGTGAGTCAGCCCCAGCATTTT; CDR3aa: CASSTGVSQPQHF
v_gene: TRBV30; d_gene: NA; abundance: NA; j_gene: TRBJ1-2; CDR3nt: TGTGCCTGGAGACAGGGTCCCGGAGGTGGCTACACCTTC; CDR3aa: CAWRQGPGGGYTF
v_gene: TRBV6-5; d_gene: TRBD1; abundance: NA; j_gene: TRBJ1-4; CDR3nt: TGTGCCAGCCAGTCGGGACAGCAACTGTTTTTT; CDR3aa: CASQSGQQLFF
v_gene: TRBV4-3; d_gene: NA; abundance: NA; j_gene: TRBJ2-3; CDR3nt: TGCGCCAGCAGCGTTGAGGTGGTGGTACCAGATACGCAGTATTTT; CDR3aa: CASSVEVVVPDTQYF